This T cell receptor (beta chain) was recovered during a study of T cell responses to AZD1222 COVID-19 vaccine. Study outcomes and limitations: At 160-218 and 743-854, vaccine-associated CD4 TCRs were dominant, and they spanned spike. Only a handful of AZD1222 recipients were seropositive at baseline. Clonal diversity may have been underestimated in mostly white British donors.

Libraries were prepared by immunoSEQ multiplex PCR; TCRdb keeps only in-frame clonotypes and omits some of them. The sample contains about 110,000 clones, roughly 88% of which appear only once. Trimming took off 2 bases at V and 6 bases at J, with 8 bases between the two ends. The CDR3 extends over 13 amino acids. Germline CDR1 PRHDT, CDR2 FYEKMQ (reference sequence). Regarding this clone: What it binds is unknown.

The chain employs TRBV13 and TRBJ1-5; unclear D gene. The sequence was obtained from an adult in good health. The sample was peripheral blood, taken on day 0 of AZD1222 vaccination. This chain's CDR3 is CASSLLGSQPQHF. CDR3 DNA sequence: TGTGCCAGCAGCTTATTGGGGTCTCAGCCCCAGCATTTT. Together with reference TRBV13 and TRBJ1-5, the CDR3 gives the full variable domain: AAGVIQSPRHLIKEKRETATLKCYPIPRHDTVYWYQQGPGQDPQFLISFYEKMQSDKGSIPDRFSAQQFSDYHSELNMSSLELGDSALYFCASSLLGSQPQHFGDGTRLSIL.